This T cell receptor beta chain stems from a study of blood T cells in healthy people across ages. Study observations and caveats: Diversity estimated from one million T cells was considered an underestimate. In these data, TCR beta diversity tracked strongly with naive T cell percentage.

It was with a sample-barcoded 5' primer and a J-beta primer mix that a second PCR of about 6 to 12 cycles was run. Carrying 12 random nucleotides, a template-switch adaptor labeled each individual cDNA molecule. TCRdb redid the calling of the 5' RACE reads with MiXCR, one entry per CDR3 protein. The sample holds about 670,000 distinct CDR3 sequences, around two fifths seen once. In regard to this clonotype: What it binds is unknown.

V lost 5 bases and J lost 0; bases outside the gene matches: 6. Germline V gene lookup returns CDR1 SGHTA and CDR2 FQGNSA. This CDR3 spans 16 amino acids. Sequencing was performed on blood. The chain has TRBV7-2 and TRBJ2-2; 7 nucleotides agree with TRBD2. This TCR derives from a man older than 75 in good health. The CDR3 loop reads CASSPQGLPNTGELFF. Written as DNA, the CDR3 is TGTGCCAGCAGCCCCCAGGGACTACCGAACACCGGGGAGCTGTTTTTT.